This T cell receptor (beta chain) originates from a study of metastatic and nonmetastatic thyroid tumors. Thyroid surgery was performed in patients who had received no treatment beforehand. Deletions cut 5 bases from V and 7 bases from J, with 14 bases between. The CDR3 has 13 residues. Germline-derived CDR1 and CDR2 are MNHEY and SVGEGT. This clone is termed medium-sized. TCRdb re-clonotyped the PCR reads through MiXCR. The sample consists of 20,000 to 25,000 clones, approximately 19% of them appearing once. This receptor was taken from a female donor with papillary thyroid cancer or a benign thyroid nodule (not recorded which). Some clones in this sample may be carry-over from other donors' samples. Material for sequencing was blood. The chain recombines TRBV6-2 or TRBV6-3 with TRBJ1-2, with D possibly TRBD1 on 5 matching bases. CDR3 protein: CASSTPGDGGYTF. CDR3 nucleotide sequence: TGTGCCAGCAGTACCCCGGGGGACGGTGGCTACACCTTC.